Below are 21 T cell receptor beta chains sequenced from a single sample in a study of CD8+ T cells in alopecia areata. Regarding treatment: oral pan-JAK inhibitor, 5-10 mg twice daily. Reverse transcribed after extraction, RNA yielded cDNA as the sequencing template. Data came from immunoSEQ multiplex PCR; TCRdb stores just in-frame clones and leaves some out. Among some 95,000 clones listed, around 44% were seen once. The specimen comprised CD8+ T cells sorted from blood, sampled at week 24, from a patient treated with tofacitinib. The receptor source for this set is a human donor with alopecia areata.

This chain connects TRBV4-3 to TRBJ1-1; D is ambiguous. This CDR3 spans 16 amino acids. V lost 4 bases and J 1 base, leaving 16 bases between the germline ends. Germline values: CDR1 LGHNA, CDR2 YSLEER. CDR3 protein: CASSLKITSGNTEAFF. CDR3 DNA: TGCGCCAGCAGCCTCAAGATCACATCGGGGAACACTGAAGCTTTCTTT.

The genes are TRBV4-3 and TRBJ2-5; perhaps TRBD2 as D (5 bases). Trimming took off 1 base at V and 4 bases at J, with 13 bases between the two ends. The CDR3 totals 15 residues. Per germline, CDR1 LGHNA and CDR2 YSLEER. The CDR3 DNA reads as TGCGCCAGCAGCCAAGTTCGAGGGAGCAGAGAGACCCAGTACTTC. It yields the protein CASSQVRGSRETQYF.

The gene calls are TRBV6-5 and TRBJ1-1, with D perhaps matching TRBD1 (5 bases). Looked up from germline, CDR1 is MNHEY and CDR2 is SVGAGI. Trimming removed 0 bases at V and 12 bases at J, with 14 bases between. This CDR3 spans 13 amino acids. The CDR3 sequence is CASSYSGGRLTFF. The CDR3 coding sequence is TGTGCCAGCAGTTACTCGGGGGGGAGGTTAACTTTCTTT.

This clone was found a few times. This rearrangement joins TRBV5-6 to TRBJ1-1; the D is unclear. The CDR3 totals 14 residues. Trimming shortened V by 6 bases and J by 1 base, and 13 bases separated the two germline ends. The germline gives CDR1 SGHDT, CDR2 YYEEEE. CDR3 residues: CASMRRGWNTEAFF. Here the CDR3 DNA reads TGTGCCAGCATGAGGAGAGGATGGAACACTGAAGCTTTCTTT.

This clone turned up a few times. This chain joins TRBV7-9 and TRBJ2-5, with 9 nucleotides matching TRBD2. The germline V gene has CDR1 SEHNR and CDR2 FQNEAQ (reference sequence). Trimming removed 5 bases from V and 5 bases from J; junction bases left unmatched: 6. The CDR3 extends over 14 amino acids. In DNA form, the CDR3 reads TGTGCCAGCAGCACGTTAGCGGGAGAGGAGACCCAGTACTTC. It encodes CASSTLAGEETQYF.

The table lists this clone with a few counts. The chain is built from TRBV29-1 and TRBJ2-7; TRBD1 is a possible D gene (5 bases). This CDR3 spans 14 amino acids. The V gene's germline CDR1 is SQVTM and CDR2 ANQGSEA. Trimming removed 6 bases at V and 5 bases at J, with 20 bases between. CDR3 nucleotides: TGCAGCGTGGCGCCGGGTGCAGGGTACAACGAGCAGTACTTC. Translated: CSVAPGAGYNEQYF.

The chain employs TRBV30 and TRBJ2-5; D is unresolved. CDR3 length: 15 residues. Germline loops: CDR1 GTSNPN, CDR2 SVGIG (reference sequence). V lost 2 bases, J lost 1 base, and 14 bases lay in between. The CDR3 DNA is TGTGCCTGGAGTCCACGACTGAAACTCCAAGAGACCCAGTACTTC. Translation: CAWSPRLKLQETQYF.

This clone is a singleton in its sample. The CDR3 bases are TGTGCCAGCAGTTCCGGGTACTACAATGAGCAGTTCTTC. It specifies CASSSGYYNEQFF. The chain carries TRBV6-5 and TRBJ2-1; no clear D gene. The CDR3 runs 13 residues. Trimming took off 4 bases at V and 3 bases at J, with 7 bases between the two ends. Per the germline V gene, CDR1 is MNHEY and CDR2 is SVGAGI.

The V and J genes are TRBV5-6 and TRBJ1-1; 8 nucleotides line up with TRBD1. Germline V CDR1 and CDR2: SGHDT, YYEEEE. The junction had 5 bases not matched to a gene; V was cut back by 4 bases and J by 0 bases. The CDR3 covers 15 residues. Written as DNA, the CDR3 is TGTGCCAGCAGCCCATGGACAGGGATGAACACTGAAGCTTTCTTT. Residues: CASSPWTGMNTEAFF.

The table lists this clone with a few counts. The chain employs TRBV6-5 and TRBJ1-2; D possibly corresponds to TRBD1 (5 bases). This CDR3 is 15 amino acids long. Per the germline V gene, CDR1 is MNHEY and CDR2 is SVGAGI. With 4 bases removed from V and 7 bases from J, the gap between germline ends came to 19 bases. CDR3: CASSSTRRQGSGYTF. In DNA, the CDR3 is TGTGCCAGCAGTTCGACCCGGCGGCAGGGCTCTGGCTACACCTTC.

The chain has TRBV7-9 and TRBJ2-5; no clear D. The CDR3 runs 14 residues. V dropped 1 base and J dropped 2 bases, with 8 bases sitting between them. Germline V gene sequence: CDR1 SEHNR, CDR2 FQNEAQ (reference sequence). The CDR3 sequence is CASSLGGLQETQYF. The CDR3 DNA is TGTGCCAGCAGCTTAGGGGGATTGCAAGAGACCCAGTACTTC.

The J gene is TRBJ2-7, the V gene TRBV19, with 10 bases lining up with TRBD2. The germline gives CDR1 LNHDA, CDR2 SQIVND (reference sequence). The CDR3 is 15 residues long. Trimming removed 7 bases from V and 1 base from J; junction bases left unmatched: 7. CDR3 nucleotide sequence: TGTGCCAGTACCCCCGGGACTAGCGTATCCTACGAGCAGTACTTC. Encoded protein: CASTPGTSVSYEQYF.

This clone was detected a few times. The chain employs TRBV7-8 and TRBJ2-7; D may be TRBD1 (6 bases). V dropped 5 bases and J dropped 3 bases, with 14 bases sitting between them. This CDR3 has 14 residues. Germline-derived CDR1 and CDR2 are SGHVS and FQNEAQ. The CDR3 loop reads CASSTGGRDYEQYF. DNA for the CDR3: TGTGCCAGCAGCACTGGGGGCAGAGACTACGAGCAGTACTTC.

This clone turned up a few times. The chain carries TRBV19 and TRBJ2-7, with D possibly TRBD1 on 5 matching bases. The CDR3 spans 13 residues. Trimming took off 5 bases at V and 3 bases at J, with 11 bases between the two ends. Looked up from germline, CDR1 is LNHDA and CDR2 is SQIVND (reference sequence). This chain's CDR3 is CASSRQGFYEQYF. CDR3 nucleotide sequence: TGTGCCAGTAGTCGGCAGGGCTTCTACGAGCAGTACTTC.

The chain recombines TRBV4-1 with TRBJ2-7, with 9 nucleotides matching TRBD1. Germline V gene data show CDR1 as MGHRA and CDR2 as YSYEKL. This CDR3 spans 15 amino acids. With 1 base clipped from V and 3 bases from J, the junction kept 4 bases outside the gene matches. The CDR3 loop reads CASSQGVDRGYEQYF. As DNA, the CDR3 is TGCGCCAGCAGCCAAGGTGTGGACAGGGGCTACGAGCAGTACTTC.

The V gene is TRBV7-9, the J gene TRBJ2-3; no clear D. V lost 6 bases, J lost 2 bases, and 9 bases lay in between. Germline-derived CDR1 and CDR2 are SEHNR and FQNEAQ (reference sequence). The CDR3 spans 13 residues. The CDR3 DNA is TGTGCCAGCAGTTGGTCGCTCACAGATACGCAGTATTTT. Translated: CASSWSLTDTQYF.

This clone was observed a few times. This rearrangement joins TRBV27 to TRBJ1-2, with TRBD1 as a possible D gene (5 bases). CDR1 and CDR2 (germline): MNHEY, SMNVEV (reference sequence). Trimming left V 3 bases short and J 4 bases short, with 12 bases between. The CDR3 totals 14 residues. For the CDR3, the DNA is TGTGCCAGCAGTTTTCTTGGGGGAGGCTATGGCTACACCTTC. Translating gives CASSFLGGGYGYTF.

This rearrangement joins TRBV27 to TRBJ1-1, with 7 bases that match TRBD1. Germline trimming cut 2 bases from V and 4 bases from J; bases unmatched to any gene: 4. The CDR3 runs to 14 residues. The germline gives CDR1 MNHEY, CDR2 SMNVEV (reference sequence). The CDR3 DNA follows: TGTGCCAGCAGTTTAAACAGGGGTAGCACTGAAGCTTTCTTT. Protein sequence: CASSLNRGSTEAFF.

The J gene is TRBJ1-2, the V gene TRBV7-2, with D uncertain. CDR1 SGHTA and CDR2 FQGNSA come from the germline V gene. The CDR3 totals 13 residues. The V end was cut by 6 bases, the J end by 3 bases, with 11 bases between. As DNA, the CDR3 is TGTGCCAGCAGTGGAACATCGGACTATGGCTACACCTTC. Its protein is CASSGTSDYGYTF.

V is TRBV27 and J is TRBJ2-5; no definite D call. This CDR3 spans 11 amino acids. The germline V gene has CDR1 MNHEY and CDR2 SMNVEV (reference sequence). The V and J ends lost 1 base and 5 bases respectively, with 2 bases between them. In DNA form, the CDR3 reads TGTGCCAGCAGTTTATGGGAGACCCAGTACTTC. It encodes CASSLWETQYF.

The chain employs TRBV9 and TRBJ2-2, with D tentatively TRBD1 (5 bases). This CDR3 has 12 amino acids. From germline, CDR1 is SGDLS and CDR2 YYNGEE. Trimming shortened V by 5 bases and J by 5 bases, and 7 bases separated the two germline ends. Here the CDR3 DNA reads TGTGCCAGCAGGGGGCTGACCGGGGAGCTGTTTTTT. Residues: CASRGLTGELFF.